This record concerns one T cell receptor beta chain sequence. The clone's antigen remains unknown. The sample holds no much larger clone one base away, and base qualities are not on file. Each collaborating institution followed its own protocols to collect whole blood in K2EDTA tubes. For TCRbeta analysis, collaborator samples were shipped as frozen whole blood, as isolated PBMCs, or as DNA extracted from either sample type. For this chain, trimming is 2 bases at the V end and 1 base at the J end, and the number of junction bases without a gene match is 2. Including the terminal cysteine and phenylalanine, the CDR3 comprises 15 residues. This entry keeps only the CDR3 DNA: 45 bases, framed from base 1. Taken from the germline V gene, the CDR1 and CDR2 loops are SGHDN and FVKESK. TCRbeta CDR3 regions were amplified from genomic DNA using the immunoSEQ Assay, a bias-controlled multiplex PCR. Per the original workflow: The number of nucleated cells in each sample was estimated from the amplification of reference gene primers within the assay. To quantify the absolute abundance of each unique TCRbeta CDR3 rearrangement, sequence reads were collapsed and filtered. For each sample, productive Simpson clonality was calculated as the square root of Simpson's diversity index over productive rearrangements. This immuneACCESS table, as held by TCRdb, lists in-frame sequences with V and J called but not all clones. Of the missing ones, under half trace to an unresolved V gene in checked studies; the others have no known cause. V, J and clone size were drawn from that table, and D and trimming were deduced from the DNA. A total of over 70,000 clones appear in this sample, roughly 90% of them only once. The ten largest clones represent roughly 2.2% of the sample.

The sample comes from a study of blood T cell repertoires in COVID-19 (dated by TCRdb to the early 2020s). At the level of the whole study: Collaborator samples came from the United States, Italy and Spain and covered acute and convalescent phases of COVID-19. The material from the prospective study consisted of cDNA or gDNA derived from T cells, B-cell-depleted T cells, or PBMCs. The dataset comprised deeply sampled blood TCRbeta repertoires from subjects exposed to, actively infected with, or recovered from COVID-19. The repertoires were released in a freely available public database meant as a resource for research on the immune response to SARS-CoV-2. The samples were drawn from the first 160 participants of the ongoing ImmuneRACE study and from 950 to 1,500 subjects provided by 6 global collaborators. Nearly every sample came with metadata listing a de-identified subject ID, COVID-19 status, age in years and sex. Where HLA class I and class II types were available, the types were taken from metadata supplied by the sample provider, not from assay-based typing. Results the study describes overall, beyond this receptor: The amount of clinical and demographic metadata varied by source and participant and was provided uncurated.

Recombination connected TRBV14 to TRBJ2-5; 9 junctional bases match TRBD2. Sequenced input: peripheral blood. The clonotype was recovered from a human donor with active COVID-19. The donor label of this sample is uncertain. The CDR3: CASSQRRGGQETQYF. Read as DNA, the sequence is TGTGCCAGCAGCCAACGGCGGGGGGGCCAAGAGACCCAGTACTTC.